Below are 31 T cell receptor beta chains sequenced from a single sample in a study of cytomegalovirus exposure and HLA in healthy donors. The study ran its PCR with 60 Vbeta and 13 Jbeta primers. Data came from immunoSEQ multiplex PCR; TCRdb stores just in-frame clones and leaves some out. Seen here are 180,000 or so clones, 70% to 80% observed once, and the top ten hold 1.4%. Sequenced sample: PBMCs. Source of these receptors: a man aged 18 to 29 in good health and CMV-seronegative.

The J gene is TRBJ2-7, the V gene TRBV4-3; D may be TRBD2 (5 bases). V was pared by 0 bases and J by 0 bases, with 12 bases between. Germline lookup yields CDR1 LGHNA and CDR2 YSLEER. This CDR3 contains 16 residues. The CDR3 DNA follows: TGCGCCAGCAGCCAAGAAGCAGCGGTCCCCTCCTACGAGCAGTACTTC. Translating gives CASSQEAAVPSYEQYF.

The chain joins TRBV4-1 to TRBJ1-6, with 7 bases identical to TRBD1. The CDR3 sequence is 16 residues long. CDR1 MGHRA and CDR2 YSYEKL come from the germline V gene. V trimming: 0 bases; J trimming: 6 bases; junction bases outside the gene matches: 5. DNA of the CDR3: TGCGCCAGCAGCCAAGATGCAGGGGGTCCTAATTCACCCCTCCACTTT. Residues: CASSQDAGGPNSPLHF.

The chain joins TRBV6-5 to TRBJ2-5; D is undetermined. V dropped 8 bases and J dropped 5 bases, with 12 bases sitting between them. CDR1 and CDR2 (germline): MNHEY, SVGAGI. The CDR3 is 12 amino acids. CDR3 bases: TGTGCCAGCGGGTTGCAGGTCGAGACCCAGTACTTC. Translation gives CASGLQVETQYF.

This chain uses TRBV7-9 with TRBJ2-3; D gene uncertain. The CDR3 length is 16 residues. Germline CDR1 SEHNR, CDR2 FQNEAQ (reference sequence). V gave up 5 bases and J gave up 3 bases, with 18 bases separating them. CDR3 coding DNA: TGTGCCAGCAGCCCTGGGCTTCTGCCGTGGACAGATACGCAGTATTTT. The encoded protein is CASSPGLLPWTDTQYF.

This rearrangement joins TRBV30 to TRBJ2-5; TRBD2 aligns across 8 bases. The end of the DNA aligns better with TRBJ2-7, so the J call may be wrong. The CDR3 is made up of 13 amino acids. From germline, CDR1 is GTSNPN and CDR2 SVGIG (reference sequence). The CDR3 nucleotides are TGTGCATTTAATCGGGGGGGTTACTACGAGCAGTACTTC. Encoded protein: CAFNRGGYYEQYF.

The genes are TRBV4-1 and TRBJ2-6, with 10 bases fitting TRBD1. From germline, CDR1 is MGHRA and CDR2 YSYEKL. The CDR3 loop spans 18 amino acids. V was pared by 4 bases and J by 2 bases, with 8 bases of the junction left unmatched. The chain's CDR3 is CASSPYGTGEAGANVLTF. The CDR3, as DNA: TGCGCCAGCAGCCCCTACGGGACAGGGGAGGCTGGGGCCAACGTCCTGACTTTC.

The chain couples TRBV19 to TRBJ1-2; 8 bases align to TRBD1. The germline V gene has CDR1 LNHDA and CDR2 SQIVND (reference sequence). The CDR3 runs to 14 residues. With 6 bases clipped from V and 5 bases from J, the junction kept 8 bases outside the gene matches. CDR3 protein: CASRATGETYGYTF. CDR3 in DNA: TGTGCCAGTAGGGCGACAGGGGAAACATATGGCTACACCTTC. Complete variable domain (other parts from reference TRBV19 and TRBJ1-2): DGGITQSPKYLFRKEGQNVTLSCEQNLNHDAMYWYRQDPGQGLRLIYYSQIVNDFQKGDIAEGYSVSREKKESFPLTVTSAQKNPTAFYLCASRATGETYGYTFGSGTRLTVV.

The V gene is TRBV10-3, the J gene TRBJ2-2, with D unresolved. CDR1 is ENHRY, CDR2 SYGVKD, per germline. The CDR3 consists of 14 residues. With 10 bases removed from V and 6 bases from J, the gap between germline ends came to 18 bases. CDR3 bases: TGTGCCACCAGCTCTACGAGTACAGCCGGGGAGCTGTTTTTT. Translated, it gives CATSSTSTAGELFF.

The chain carries TRBV4-3 and TRBJ1-1, with 7 bases matching TRBD1. This CDR3 spans 16 amino acids. The V gene's germline CDR1 is LGHNA and CDR2 YSLEER. Trimming at V came to 1 base and at J to 8 bases, leaving 13 bases not matched to a gene. Here the CDR3 reads CASSQGLTGRSSEAFF. CDR3 sequence (DNA): TGCGCCAGCAGCCAAGGTCTGACAGGGCGGTCTAGCGAAGCTTTCTTT.

This chain joins TRBV15 and TRBJ2-7, with D unresolved. CDR1 is LNHNV and CDR2 is YYDKDF in the germline V gene (reference sequence). This CDR3 contains 14 residues. Trimming stripped 2 bases from V and 2 bases from J, with 10 bases between. Written as DNA, the CDR3 is TGTGCCACCAGCAGAAGTATAGAGACCTACGAGCAGTACTTC. Amino acid sequence: CATSRSIETYEQYF.

The DNA of the CDR3 is TGTGCCAGCAGCTTAGTTCGGACTAGCGGATACACAGATACGCAGTATTTT. Its translation is CASSLVRTSGYTDTQYF. The chain combines TRBV11-3 with TRBJ2-3; 10 bases line up with TRBD2. This CDR3 has 17 amino acids. Germline trimming cut 1 base from V and 2 bases from J; bases unmatched to any gene: 6. From germline, CDR1 is SGHNT and CDR2 YENEEA.

The CDR3 sequence is CATRTGGEDNEQFF. The CDR3 nucleotides are TGTGCCACCAGGACTGGCGGGGAAGACAATGAGCAGTTCTTC. The chain carries TRBV15 and TRBJ2-1; possible D gene TRBD2, 6 bases. The V gene lost 6 bases and the J gene lost 5 bases, with 14 bases spanning the gap. Per germline, CDR1 LNHNV and CDR2 YYDKDF (reference sequence). CDR3 size: 14 residues.

V and J are TRBV7-3 and TRBJ1-5; D may be TRBD1 (6 bases). V was trimmed by 1 base and J by 4 bases, leaving 11 bases between them. This CDR3 is built from 15 residues. Germline lookup yields CDR1 SGHTA and CDR2 FQGTGA. CDR3 in amino acids: CASSLIGGGNQPQHF. CDR3 coding DNA: TGTGCCAGCAGCTTAATTGGGGGCGGGAATCAGCCCCAGCATTTT.

The gene calls are TRBV7-2 and TRBJ2-5; TRBD1 might be the D (8 bases). The CDR3 covers 13 residues. Germline loops: CDR1 SGHTA, CDR2 FQGNSA. With 6 bases removed from V and 4 bases from J, the gap between germline ends came to 12 bases. CDR3 nucleotide sequence: TGTGCCAGCAGAAACAGGGGGGGAGAGACCCAGTACTTC. Amino acid sequence: CASRNRGGETQYF.

This clone has only a few counts. The CDR3 DNA follows: TGCGCCAGCAGCTTTGGACAGGGGGCCCACGAGCAGTACTTC. It codes for CASSFGQGAHEQYF. The chain carries TRBV5-1 and TRBJ2-5, with 11 positions matching TRBD1. The better agreement between TRBJ2-7 and the DNA end casts doubt on the J call. The CDR3 extends over 14 amino acids. From germline, CDR1 is SGHRS and CDR2 YFSETQ.

The chain carries TRBV7-9 and TRBJ2-1; no firm D call. CDR1 and CDR2 (germline): SEHNR, FQNEAQ (reference sequence). V dropped 5 bases and J dropped 6 bases, with 5 bases sitting between them. The length of the CDR3 is 11 residues. The CDR3 DNA follows: TGTGCCAGCAGCGCTACCAATGAGCAGTTCTTC. Its protein is CASSATNEQFF.

To note about this clone: One end of the junction varies from germline; a read error may be responsible. This chain connects TRBV5-6 to TRBJ1-6; D may be TRBD1 (5 bases). Germline values: CDR1 SGHDT, CDR2 YYEEEE. The length of the CDR3 is 17 residues. The CDR3 region has the DNA TGTGCCAGCAGCTTGGGGGGGAGGGTCTCCTTTAATTCACCCCTCCACTTT. Translation: CASSLGGRVSFNSPLHF.

The rearrangement links TRBV6-6 to TRBJ1-1, with 7 bases identical to TRBD1. Germline V lookup: CDR1 MNHNY, CDR2 SVGAGI (reference sequence). The J segment lost 1 base and the V segment lost 7 bases, leaving 9 bases of the junction unmatched. CDR3 size: 15 residues. DNA for the CDR3: TGTGCCAGCACTCAAGGGGGCGGTGGGAACACTGAAGCTTTCTTT. Its protein product is CASTQGGGGNTEAFF.

The chain employs TRBV7-9 and TRBJ1-2, with D possibly matching TRBD1 (5 bases). CDR1 and CDR2 from the germline V gene are SEHNR and FQNEAQ (reference sequence). Trimming removed 3 bases from V and 2 bases from J, with 10 bases in between. CDR3 size: 14 residues. The CDR3 reads CASSFPDRNYGYTF. The DNA for the CDR3 is TGTGCCAGCAGCTTCCCTGACAGAAACTATGGCTACACCTTC.

The V call is TRBV6-6, the J call TRBJ2-3; 10 bases agree with TRBD2. V shed 6 bases, J shed 5 bases, and the junction held 5 bases outside the gene matches. The CDR3 is 14 residues long. Germline V gene sequence: CDR1 MNHNY, CDR2 SVGAGI (reference sequence). For the CDR3, the DNA is TGTGCCAGCAGCTGGAGCGGGGGGGGAGATACGCAGTATTTT. Translated: CASSWSGGGDTQYF.

The J gene is TRBJ2-7, the V gene TRBV4-2; 7 bases agree with TRBD1. After removal of 4 bases from V and 2 bases from J, the junction contained 5 bases not matched to a gene. This CDR3 is 14 amino acids long. Germline loops: CDR1 LGHNA, CDR2 YNFKEQ. The CDR3 is CASSPSGGPYEQYF. The CDR3 coding sequence is TGTGCCAGCAGCCCCTCAGGGGGTCCCTACGAGCAGTACTTC.

This rearrangement joins TRBV28 to TRBJ1-2; D remains unclear. Trimming removed 8 bases at V and 3 bases at J, with 13 bases between. The V gene's germline CDR1 is MDHEN and CDR2 SYDVKM. The CDR3 length is 13 residues. The CDR3 nucleotides are TGTGCCAGCTTCCGCCGGTCGGACTATGGCTACACCTTC. Translation: CASFRRSDYGYTF.

The chain is built from TRBV13 and TRBJ2-7, with D uncertain. The ends were cut back, 5 bases at V and 0 bases at J, with 17 bases in the middle. The CDR3 loop spans 16 amino acids. Per the germline V gene, CDR1 is PRHDT and CDR2 is FYEKMQ (reference sequence). The CDR3 DNA is TGTGCCAGCAGCCTCGGCGGAAAAGGTCTCTCCTACGAGCAGTACTTC. It encodes CASSLGGKGLSYEQYF.

This clone appeared a few times. The rearrangement links TRBV30 to TRBJ1-4; D is uncertain. The germline gives CDR1 GTSNPN, CDR2 SVGIG (reference sequence). The CDR3 contains 15 residues. The V gene lost 0 bases and the J gene lost 1 base, with 9 bases spanning the gap. CDR3 loop: CAWSVSGRTNEKLFF. CDR3 coding DNA: TGTGCCTGGAGTGTATCCGGGAGAACTAATGAAAAACTGTTTTTT.

This clone was detected a few times. This chain links TRBV6-1 with TRBJ2-7, with D perhaps TRBD1 (5 bases). V lost 3 bases, J lost 0 bases, and 6 bases lay in between. The CDR3 sequence is 13 residues long. Germline V CDR1 and CDR2: MNHNS, SASEGT. CDR3 bases: TGTGCCAGCAGTGACAGGGTCTCCTACGAGCAGTACTTC. This codes for CASSDRVSYEQYF.

V usage is TRBV6-6 and J usage is TRBJ2-3; 9 positions match TRBD2. Per the germline V gene, CDR1 is MNHNY and CDR2 is SVGAGI (reference sequence). J gave up 5 bases and V 8 bases, and 8 bases lay outside the gene matches. The CDR3 has 14 amino acids. In nucleotides, the CDR3 is TGTGCCAGCCGTACGCGGGGGGGCCGAGATACGCAGTATTTT. Protein product: CASRTRGGRDTQYF.

The CDR3 DNA reads as TGTGCCAGCAGTTCACAGGGGAATGAAGCTTTCTTT. This codes for CASSSQGNEAFF. This chain joins TRBV7-9 and TRBJ1-1, with 7 positions matching TRBD1. In germline, CDR1 is SEHNR, CDR2 FQNEAQ (reference sequence). J gave up 7 bases and V 6 bases, and 5 bases lay outside the gene matches. The CDR3 runs 12 residues.

The chain couples TRBV29-1 to TRBJ1-3, with TRBD1 as a possible D gene (6 bases). V was pared by 4 bases and J by 8 bases, with 21 bases between. CDR1 and CDR2 from the germline V gene are SQVTM and ANQGSEA. This CDR3 is 15 amino acids long. The chain's CDR3 is CSVGETRPKGDTIYF. The CDR3, as DNA: TGCAGCGTTGGGGAGACAAGGCCCAAGGGGGACACCATATATTTT.

This sequence joins TRBV4-3 and TRBJ2-7; 10 bases align to TRBD1. V gave up 1 base and J gave up 2 bases; unmatched junction bases: 5. The germline gives CDR1 LGHNA, CDR2 YSLEER. There are 16 residues in the CDR3. CDR3 DNA sequence: TGCGCCAGCAGCCAAGTGGCCGGGACAGGGGCCTACGAGCAGTACTTC. Residues: CASSQVAGTGAYEQYF.

V usage is TRBV10-3 and J usage is TRBJ2-7, with D perhaps matching TRBD2 (6 bases). Trimming took off 6 bases at V and 7 bases at J, with 22 bases between the two ends. From germline, CDR1 is ENHRY and CDR2 SYGVKD. The CDR3 is made up of 15 amino acids. The CDR3 bases are TGTGCCATCAGCGACGGACCCCTTCAAGCGGGTGAGCAGTACTTC. Its protein product is CAISDGPLQAGEQYF.

The chain has TRBV7-9 and TRBJ2-7; a possible D gene is TRBD1 (6 bases). CDR1 and CDR2 (germline): SEHNR, FQNEAQ (reference sequence). V lost 4 bases and J lost 3, with 10 bases in between. The CDR3 loop spans 13 amino acids. The CDR3 sequence is CASSSLGGYEQYF. CDR3 bases: TGTGCCAGCAGCTCCCTAGGGGGCTACGAGCAGTACTTC.